A selection of T cell receptor beta chains follows, all from one sample in a study of siplizumab effects on memory and regulatory T cells. TCRdb's copy holds only in-frame clones and misses some; the assay was immunoSEQ multiplex PCR. This sample has approximately 100,000 clones, with approximately 92% found just once. The sequencing input was non-Treg CD4+ T cells sorted from blood. Receptors originate from a human donor in good health. Both conserved end residues are part of each CDR3. Fields, in order: V gene, J gene, clone size, D gene, CDR3 protein, CDR3 DNA. A D gene is named only where the DNA matches it firmly. Where a row states a size, it is once, few, many or the class of an expanded clone; other rows omit it.

TRBV7-2,TRBJ1-5,NA,NA,CASSPDGASNQPQHF,TGTGCCAGCAGCCCAGACGGGGCTTCCAATCAGCCCCAGCATTTT
TRBV29-1,TRBJ1-1,NA,NA,CSVELEAFF,TGCAGCGTTGAACTCGAAGCTTTCTTT
TRBV5-3,TRBJ2-3,NA,TRBD1,CARSGQRPPDRGRTDTQYF,TGTGCCAGAAGCGGACAGAGGCCCCCGGACAGGGGGCGCACAGATACGCAGTATTTT
TRBV7-3,TRBJ1-1,few,NA,CASSLDGFNTEAFF,TGTGCCAGCAGCTTGGACGGATTTAACACTGAAGCTTTCTTT
TRBV28,TRBJ1-2,NA,NA,CASGGSLNYGYTF,TGTGCCAGCGGGGGCAGCTTAAACTATGGCTACACCTTC
TRBV19,TRBJ1-4,once,TRBD1,CASLTGVEKLFF,TGTGCCAGCCTCACAGGGGTAGAAAAACTGTTTTTT
TRBV9,TRBJ2-7,NA,TRBD1,CASSVSSDRAYEQYF,TGTGCCAGCAGCGTATCATCGGACAGGGCGTACGAGCAGTACTTC
TRBV25-1,TRBJ2-2,NA,NA,CASSVRDTPTGELFF,TGTGCCAGCAGTGTTCGCGACACTCCGACCGGGGAGCTGTTTTTT
TRBV4-2,TRBJ2-7,NA,TRBD2,CASSPEAGGADEQYF,TGTGCCAGCAGCCCGGAAGCGGGGGGGGCTGACGAGCAGTACTTC
TRBV11-1,TRBJ1-1,NA,TRBD1,CASSLELSDRVLNTEAFF,TGTGCCAGCAGCTTAGAATTATCGGACAGGGTCCTGAACACTGAAGCTTTCTTT
TRBV7-3,TRBJ2-7,NA,NA,CASSLPPGYEQYF,TGTGCCAGCAGCTTACCACCAGGCTACGAGCAGTACTTC
TRBV7-9,TRBJ1-2,NA,NA,CASSSVSVLYGYTF,TGTGCCAGCAGCTCAGTAAGCGTCCTCTATGGCTACACCTTC
TRBV19,TRBJ1-5,few,NA,CASRTIGISDQPQHF,TGTGCCAGTAGGACAATAGGTATCTCAGATCAGCCCCAGCATTTT
TRBV11-3,TRBJ2-1,NA,NA,CASSLGQFFYNEQFF,TGTGCCAGCAGCCTCGGACAGTTTTTCTACAATGAGCAGTTCTTC
TRBV19,TRBJ1-5,NA,TRBD1,CASTTGGSANQPQHF,TGTGCCAGTACTACAGGGGGCTCTGCAAATCAGCCCCAGCATTTT
TRBV9,TRBJ1-6,NA,NA,CASSVGSEHSPLHF,TGTGCCAGCAGCGTCGGCAGCGAGCATTCACCCCTCCACTTT
TRBV30,TRBJ1-6,NA,TRBD1,CAWSVKGAGGSPLHF,TGTGCCTGGAGCGTCAAGGGGGCTGGGGGTTCACCCCTCCACTTT
TRBV15,TRBJ2-4,NA,TRBD1,CATSSHRDREFKYF,TGTGCCACCAGCTCCCACCGGGACAGGGAGTTTAAGTACTTC
TRBV11-2,TRBJ1-1,NA,TRBD1,CASSLDIGQGGNTEAFF,TGTGCCAGCAGCTTAGATATAGGACAGGGGGGGAACACTGAAGCTTTCTTT
TRBV18,TRBJ2-6,NA,NA,CASPRDISSGANVLTF,TGTGCCAGCCCGCGGGACATCAGCTCTGGGGCCAACGTCCTGACTTTC
TRBV28,TRBJ1-2,few,TRBD1,CASSPFLTGGFGYTF,TGTGCCAGCAGCCCCTTCTTGACAGGGGGCTTTGGCTACACCTTC
TRBV9,TRBJ2-2,NA,NA,CASSVLTGELFF,TGTGCCAGCAGCGTACTCACCGGGGAGCTGTTTTTT
TRBV5-3,TRBJ2-1,NA,TRBD1,CARSFEPQGQDSDEQFF,TGTGCCAGAAGCTTTGAGCCCCAGGGACAGGATTCGGATGAGCAGTTCTTC
TRBV28,TRBJ1-1,NA,NA,CASSLMGGAFF,TGTGCCAGCAGTTTAATGGGGGGAGCTTTCTTT
TRBV5-1,TRBJ2-3,NA,NA,CASSLEGKRADTQYF,TGCGCCAGCAGCTTGGAGGGCAAGCGAGCGGATACGCAGTATTTT
TRBV7-2,TRBJ2-7,NA,TRBD1,CASSFIRTGGYEQYF,TGTGCCAGCAGCTTCATTAGGACAGGGGGCTACGAGCAGTACTTC
TRBV6-6,TRBJ2-1,NA,NA,CASIRDNRQFF,TGTGCCAGCATCCGAGACAACAGGCAGTTCTTC
TRBV7-9,TRBJ1-2,NA,NA,CASSLGGPDGYTF,TGTGCCAGCAGCTTAGGGGGGCCTGATGGCTACACCTTC
TRBV1,TRBJ2-7,NA,NA,CTSSQDALPSYEQYF,TGCACCAGCAGCCAAGATGCCCTGCCCTCCTACGAGCAGTACTTC
TRBV18,TRBJ1-5,NA,NA,CASSYLGVGQPQHF,TGTGCCAGCTCCTATCTAGGGGTTGGTCAGCCCCAGCATTTT
TRBV29-1,TRBJ1-1,NA,NA,CSVKGNTEAFF,TGCAGCGTTAAGGGAAACACTGAAGCTTTCTTT
TRBV7-3,TRBJ2-3,NA,TRBD2,CASTPGGVTDTQYF,TGTGCCAGCACTCCGGGGGGTGTCACAGATACGCAGTATTTT
TRBV7-2,TRBJ1-1,NA,TRBD1,CASSLDGLQGRKAFF,TGTGCCAGCAGCTTAGACGGTTTACAGGGGAGGAAAGCTTTCTTT
TRBV30,TRBJ2-7,NA,TRBD2,CAWGLAGGTEQYF,TGTGCCTGGGGACTAGCGGGGGGTACCGAGCAGTACTTC
TRBV28,TRBJ2-7,NA,NA,CASSLEARAYEQYF,TGTGCCAGCAGTTTGGAGGCCAGGGCGTACGAGCAGTACTTC
TRBV28,TRBJ2-3,NA,NA,CASSWGQSTDTQYF,TGTGCCAGCAGTTGGGGTCAGAGCACAGATACGCAGTATTTT
TRBV4-1,TRBJ1-2,few,TRBD1,CASSQGQSRDRGPHYGYTF,TGCGCCAGCAGCCAAGGACAATCCCGGGACAGGGGTCCCCACTATGGCTACACCTTC
TRBV5-1,TRBJ1-1,NA,TRBD1,CASSRDRVYTEAFF,TGCGCCAGCAGCCGGGACAGGGTATATACTGAAGCTTTCTTT
TRBV19,TRBJ1-4,NA,NA,CASSKAEKLFF,TGTGCCAGTAGTAAGGCTGAAAAACTGTTTTTT
TRBV7-9,TRBJ2-7,NA,TRBD1,CASSQTTGSNEQYF,TGTGCCAGCAGCCAAACGACAGGGTCGAACGAGCAGTACTTC
TRBV12-2,TRBJ2-5,NA,NA,CASRSTGPGETQYF,TGTGCAAGCCGATCCACGGGGCCCGGGGAGACCCAGTACTTC
TRBV7-6,TRBJ1-2,NA,NA,CASSLAPQGGYTF,TGTGCCAGCAGCTTAGCGCCTCAGGGAGGCTACACCTTC
TRBV6-1,TRBJ2-7,NA,TRBD1,CASSEYGTGSYEQYF,TGTGCCAGCAGTGAATATGGGACAGGGTCATACGAGCAGTACTTC
TRBV7-2,TRBJ2-2,NA,NA,CASSTQGTGTGELFF,TGTGCCAGCAGCACCCAGGGTACGGGCACCGGGGAGCTGTTTTTT
TRBV2,TRBJ2-3,NA,NA,CASSELLSLTDTQYF,TGTGCCAGCAGTGAATTGCTTAGTCTCACAGATACGCAGTATTTT
TRBV6-6,TRBJ1-1,NA,NA,CASSYFSSPLAFF,TGTGCCAGCAGTTACTTTTCGTCCCCTCTAGCTTTCTTT
TRBV7-3,TRBJ2-1,once,NA,CASSLALPSSYNEQFF,TGTGCCAGCAGCTTAGCCCTCCCGAGCTCCTACAATGAGCAGTTCTTC
TRBV18,TRBJ1-1,NA,TRBD1,CASSPRVQGAEAFF,TGTGCCAGCTCACCTAGGGTACAGGGGGCGGAAGCTTTCTTT
TRBV5-1,TRBJ2-5,NA,NA,CASSLEGGRETQYF,TGCGCCAGCAGCTTGGAGGGGGGCAGGGAGACCCAGTACTTC
TRBV10-3,TRBJ1-4,NA,TRBD1,CAISDSGTGGEREKLFF,TGTGCCATCAGTGATTCCGGGACAGGGGGCGAACGGGAAAAACTGTTTTTT
TRBV10-3,TRBJ1-4,NA,NA,CAIRDGPNEKLFF,TGTGCCATCAGAGACGGACCTAATGAAAAACTGTTTTTT
TRBV28,TRBJ1-3,NA,NA,CASSFGQFSGNTIYF,TGTGCCAGCAGTTTCGGACAGTTCTCTGGAAACACCATATATTTT
TRBV6-1,TRBJ1-5,NA,TRBD1,CASSGKGGGGSGQPQHF,TGTGCCAGCAGTGGGAAAGGGGGCGGCGGCTCGGGTCAGCCCCAGCATTTT
TRBV5-1,TRBJ2-3,NA,NA,CASSKDTDTQYF,TGCGCCAGCAGCAAGGACACAGATACGCAGTATTTT
TRBV6-1,TRBJ2-5,NA,NA,CASRRGQETQYF,TGTGCCAGCAGGAGGGGCCAGGAGACCCAGTACTTC